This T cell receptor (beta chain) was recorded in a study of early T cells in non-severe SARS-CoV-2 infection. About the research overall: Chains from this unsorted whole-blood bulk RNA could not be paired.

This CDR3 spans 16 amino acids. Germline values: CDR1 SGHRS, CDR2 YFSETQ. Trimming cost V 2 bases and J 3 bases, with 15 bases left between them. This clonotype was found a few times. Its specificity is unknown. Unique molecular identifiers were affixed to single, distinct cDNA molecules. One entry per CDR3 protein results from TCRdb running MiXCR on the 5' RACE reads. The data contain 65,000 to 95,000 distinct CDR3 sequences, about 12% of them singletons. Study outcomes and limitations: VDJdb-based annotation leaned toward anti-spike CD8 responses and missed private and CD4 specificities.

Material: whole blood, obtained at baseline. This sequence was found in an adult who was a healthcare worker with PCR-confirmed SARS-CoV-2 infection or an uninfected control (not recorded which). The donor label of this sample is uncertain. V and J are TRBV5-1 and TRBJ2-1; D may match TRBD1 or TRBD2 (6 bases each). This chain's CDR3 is CASSLVPGAVYNEQFF. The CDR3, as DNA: TGCGCCAGCAGCTTAGTTCCGGGGGCCGTCTACAATGAGCAGTTCTTC.